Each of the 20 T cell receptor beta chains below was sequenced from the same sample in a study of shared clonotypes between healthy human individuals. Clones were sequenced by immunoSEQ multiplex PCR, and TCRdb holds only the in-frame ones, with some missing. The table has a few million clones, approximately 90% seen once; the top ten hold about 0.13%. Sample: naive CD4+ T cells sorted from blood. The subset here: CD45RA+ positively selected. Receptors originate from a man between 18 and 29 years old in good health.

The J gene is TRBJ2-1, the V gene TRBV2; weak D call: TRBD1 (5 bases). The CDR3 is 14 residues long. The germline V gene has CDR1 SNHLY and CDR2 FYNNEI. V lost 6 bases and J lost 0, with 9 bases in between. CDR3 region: CASRDTSSYNEQFF. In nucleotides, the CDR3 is TGTGCCAGCAGGGACACAAGCTCCTACAATGAGCAGTTCTTC.

The CDR3 reads CASSDRGIGETQYF. Written as DNA, the CDR3 is TGCGCCAGCAGTGACAGGGGGATAGGGGAGACCCAGTACTTC. This chain connects TRBV10-1 to TRBJ2-5, with TRBD1 matching 7 bases. The V segment lost 3 bases and the J segment 5 bases; nucleotides outside the gene matches: 6. Germline-derived CDR1 and CDR2 are WNHNN and SYGVQD (reference sequence). The CDR3 is 14 residues long.

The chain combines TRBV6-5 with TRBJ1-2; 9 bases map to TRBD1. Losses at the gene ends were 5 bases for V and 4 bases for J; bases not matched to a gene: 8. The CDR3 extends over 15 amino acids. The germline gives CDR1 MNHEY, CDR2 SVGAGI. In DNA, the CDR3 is TGTGCCAGCAGTCCAGGGGACAGGGCAAGCTATGGCTACACCTTC. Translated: CASSPGDRASYGYTF.

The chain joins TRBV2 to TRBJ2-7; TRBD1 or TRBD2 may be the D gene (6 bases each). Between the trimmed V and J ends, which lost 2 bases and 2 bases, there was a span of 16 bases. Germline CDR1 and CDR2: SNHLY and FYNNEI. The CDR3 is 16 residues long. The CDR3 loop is CASSEFPGRGPYEQYF. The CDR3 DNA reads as TGTGCCAGCAGTGAATTTCCGGGACGGGGGCCCTACGAGCAGTACTTC.

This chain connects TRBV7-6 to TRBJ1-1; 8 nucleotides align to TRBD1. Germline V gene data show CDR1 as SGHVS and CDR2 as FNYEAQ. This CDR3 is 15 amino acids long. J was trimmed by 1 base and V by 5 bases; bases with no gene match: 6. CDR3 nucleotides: TGTGCCAGCAGCGCCCAACAGGGGGGGAACACTGAAGCTTTCTTT. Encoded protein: CASSAQQGGNTEAFF. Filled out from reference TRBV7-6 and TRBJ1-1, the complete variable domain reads GAGVSQSPRYKVTKRGQDVALRCDPISGHVSLYWYRQALGQGPEFLTYFNYEAQQDKSGLPNDRFSAERPEGSISTLTIQRTEQRDSAMYRCASSAQQGGNTEAFFGQGTRLTVV.

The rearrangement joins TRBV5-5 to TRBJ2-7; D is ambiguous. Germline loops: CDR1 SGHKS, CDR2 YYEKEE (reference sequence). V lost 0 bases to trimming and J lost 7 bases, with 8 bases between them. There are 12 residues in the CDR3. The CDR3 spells CASSLDVGEQYF. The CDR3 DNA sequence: TGTGCCAGCAGCTTGGATGTCGGGGAGCAGTACTTC.

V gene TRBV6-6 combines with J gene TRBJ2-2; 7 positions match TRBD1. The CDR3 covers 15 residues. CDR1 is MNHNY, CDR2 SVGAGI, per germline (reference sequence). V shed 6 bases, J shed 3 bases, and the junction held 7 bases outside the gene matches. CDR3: CASRPGQADTGELFF. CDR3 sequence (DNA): TGTGCCAGCAGGCCCGGACAGGCGGACACCGGGGAGCTGTTTTTT.

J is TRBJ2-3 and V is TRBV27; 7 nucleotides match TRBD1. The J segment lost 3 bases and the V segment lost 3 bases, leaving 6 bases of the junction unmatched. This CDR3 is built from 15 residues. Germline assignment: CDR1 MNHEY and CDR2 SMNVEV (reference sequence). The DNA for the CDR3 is TGTGCCAGCAGTTTCCAGGGGGTTGTTACAGATACGCAGTATTTT. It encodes CASSFQGVVTDTQYF.

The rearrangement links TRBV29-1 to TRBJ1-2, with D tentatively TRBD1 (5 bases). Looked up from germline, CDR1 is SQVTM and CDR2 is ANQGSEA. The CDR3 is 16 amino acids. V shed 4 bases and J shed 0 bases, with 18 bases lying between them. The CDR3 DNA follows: TGCAGCGTTGCCGACAAAGGAATGACAGCTAACTATGGCTACACCTTC. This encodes CSVADKGMTANYGYTF.

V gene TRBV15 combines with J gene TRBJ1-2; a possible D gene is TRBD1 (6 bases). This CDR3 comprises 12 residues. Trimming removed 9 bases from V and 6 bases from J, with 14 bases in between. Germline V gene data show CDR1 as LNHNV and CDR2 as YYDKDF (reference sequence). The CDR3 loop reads CATRGGVNGYTF. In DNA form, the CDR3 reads TGTGCCACTAGGGGGGGAGTGAATGGCTACACCTTC.

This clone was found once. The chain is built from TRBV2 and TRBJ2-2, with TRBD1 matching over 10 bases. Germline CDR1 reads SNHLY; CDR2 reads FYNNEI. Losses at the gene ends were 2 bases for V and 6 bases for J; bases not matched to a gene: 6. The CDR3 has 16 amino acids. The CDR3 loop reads CASSEQRQGAPGELFF. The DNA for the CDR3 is TGTGCCAGCAGTGAACAGAGACAGGGGGCTCCCGGGGAGCTGTTTTTT.

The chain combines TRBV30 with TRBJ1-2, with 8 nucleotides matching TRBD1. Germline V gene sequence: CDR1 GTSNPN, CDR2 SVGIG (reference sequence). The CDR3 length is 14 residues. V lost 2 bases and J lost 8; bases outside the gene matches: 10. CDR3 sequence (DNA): TGTGCCTGGAGTACAAACATACAGGGGGACGGCTACACCTTC. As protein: CAWSTNIQGDGYTF.

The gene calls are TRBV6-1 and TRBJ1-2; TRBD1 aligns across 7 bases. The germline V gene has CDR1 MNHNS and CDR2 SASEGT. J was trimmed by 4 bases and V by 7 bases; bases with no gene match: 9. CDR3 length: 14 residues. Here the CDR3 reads CASTSLGGTYGYTF. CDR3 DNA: TGTGCCAGCACCTCCCTAGGGGGCACCTATGGCTACACCTTC.

CDR3 in amino acids: CSVNRVGTGELFF. CDR3 sequence (DNA): TGCAGCGTTAACAGGGTCGGCACCGGGGAGCTGTTTTTT. The chain combines TRBV29-1 with TRBJ2-2; maybe TRBD1 (6 bases). The CDR3 length is 13 residues. Germline-derived CDR1 and CDR2 are SQVTM and ANQGSEA. Trimming removed 5 bases from V and 4 bases from J, with 11 bases in between.

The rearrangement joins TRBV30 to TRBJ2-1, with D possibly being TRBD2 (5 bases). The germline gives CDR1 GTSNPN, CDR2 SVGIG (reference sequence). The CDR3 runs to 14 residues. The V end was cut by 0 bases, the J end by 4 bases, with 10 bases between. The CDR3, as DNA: TGTGCCTGGAGTGTACTAGGGTATTACAATGAGCAGTTCTTC. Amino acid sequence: CAWSVLGYYNEQFF. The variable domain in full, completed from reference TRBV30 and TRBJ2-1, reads SQTIHQWPATLVQPVGSPLSLECTVEGTSNPNLYWYRQAAGRGLQLLFYSVGIGQISSEVPQNLSASRPQDRQFILSSKKLLLSDSGFYLCAWSVLGYYNEQFFGPGTRLTVL.

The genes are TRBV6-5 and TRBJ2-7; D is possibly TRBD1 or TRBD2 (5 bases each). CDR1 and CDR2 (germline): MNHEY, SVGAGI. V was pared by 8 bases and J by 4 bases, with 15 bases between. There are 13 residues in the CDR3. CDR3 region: CASRDGTRYEQYF. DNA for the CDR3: TGTGCCAGCCGGGACGGAACGAGGTACGAGCAGTACTTC.

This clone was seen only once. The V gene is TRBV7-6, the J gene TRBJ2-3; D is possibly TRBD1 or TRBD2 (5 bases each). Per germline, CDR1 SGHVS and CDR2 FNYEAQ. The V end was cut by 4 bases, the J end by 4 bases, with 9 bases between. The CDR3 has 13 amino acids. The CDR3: CASSYGAADTQYF. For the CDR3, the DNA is TGTGCCAGCAGCTACGGGGCCGCAGATACGCAGTATTTT. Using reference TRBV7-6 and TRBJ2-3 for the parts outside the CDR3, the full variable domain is GAGVSQSPRYKVTKRGQDVALRCDPISGHVSLYWYRQALGQGPEFLTYFNYEAQQDKSGLPNDRFSAERPEGSISTLTIQRTEQRDSAMYRCASSYGAADTQYFGPGTRLTVL.

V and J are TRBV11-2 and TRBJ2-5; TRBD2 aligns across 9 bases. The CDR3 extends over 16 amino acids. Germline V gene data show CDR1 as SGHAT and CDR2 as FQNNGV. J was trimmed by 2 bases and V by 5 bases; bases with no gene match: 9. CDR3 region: CASSPRLAGRQETQYF. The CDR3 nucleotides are TGTGCCAGCAGCCCACGGCTAGCGGGGCGACAAGAGACCCAGTACTTC.

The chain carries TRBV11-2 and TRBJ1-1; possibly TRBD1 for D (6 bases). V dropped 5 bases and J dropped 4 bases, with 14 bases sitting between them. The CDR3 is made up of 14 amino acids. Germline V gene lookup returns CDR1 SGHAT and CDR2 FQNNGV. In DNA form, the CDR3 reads TGTGCCAGCAGCATAACAGGGACGGCCACTGAAGCTTTCTTT. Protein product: CASSITGTATEAFF.

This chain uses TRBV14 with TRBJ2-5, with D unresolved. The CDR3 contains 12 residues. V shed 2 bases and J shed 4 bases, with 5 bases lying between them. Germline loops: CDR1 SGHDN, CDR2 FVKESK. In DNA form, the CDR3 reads TGTGCCAGCAGCCAACTCCCAGAGACCCAGTACTTC. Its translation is CASSQLPETQYF.